This T cell receptor (beta chain) is drawn from a study of T-cell memory formation after mild COVID-19. The study, taken as a whole, reports: Of the contracting clones, CD4+ ones lay mainly in CM and EM, and CD8+ ones in EMRA.

Germline-derived CDR1 and CDR2 are SGHRS and YFSETQ. This CDR3 comprises 16 residues. A word on this clonotype: Its cognate antigen is unknown. The junction differs from germline at one of its ends, possibly a read error.

MiXCR, run by TCRdb on the 5' RACE reads, gives a single entry per CDR3 protein. The repertoire consists of roughly 240,000 distinct CDR3 sequences, with 15% to 20% occurring once and the leading ten covering about a fifth. This sequence originates from a man between 18 and 35 years old who had mild COVID-19 (a few samples of this study predate the infection). Cell type and time point are not known. Sequencing was carried out using PBMCs or a T cell subset sorted from them (not recorded which). The rearrangement joins TRBV5-1 to TRBJ2-1; possible D gene TRBD2, 7 bases. The CDR3 reads CASRLEGGAGYNEQFF. The DNA of the CDR3 is TGCGCCAGCAGGTTGGAAGGGGGGGCTGGTTACAATGAGCAGTTCTTC.